This T cell receptor (beta chain) was sequenced for a study of blood T cell repertoires in COVID-19. Across the study: T cells, B-cell-depleted T cells, or PBMCs supplied cDNA or gDNA.

Germline CDR1 and CDR2: DFQATT and SNEGSKA (reference sequence). CDR3 length equals 11 residues. Deletions cut 5 bases from V and 6 bases from J, with 7 bases between. TCRdb's table, derived via immunoSEQ multiplex PCR, lists solely in-frame clones and lacks some. This table has around 97,000 clones, 82% appearing once. The clonotype originates from a man aged 70-80 years with acute or convalescent COVID-19. This chain uses TRBV20-1 with TRBJ2-2; D might be TRBD1 (5 bases). Sequences were obtained from peripheral blood. The CDR3 here is CSAGRAGELFF. The CDR3 region has the DNA TGCAGTGCTGGCAGGGCCGGGGAGCTGTTTTTT.